This is a list of T cell receptor beta chains from one sample in a study of control samples from healthy donors and cancer patients. Assay used: immunoSEQ multiplex PCR; TCRdb lists only in-frame clones, some missing. The sample holds some 77,000 clones, less than 90% seen once. The specimen sequenced was blood. The receptors stem from a woman aged 60-75 years in good health. The CDR3 runs from the conserved cysteine through the conserved F or W. A D gene is named only where the DNA matches it firmly. Size tells how often a clone was seen (once, few, many) or the class of an expanded clone, and some rows leave it out.

d_call	clone_size	v_call	j_call	cdr3_aa	cdr3_nt
.	.	TRBV15	TRBJ2-3	CATSRVASPSVDTQYF	TGTGCCACCAGCAGAGTAGCAAGTCCATCGGTAGATACGCAGTATTTT
.	.	TRBV20-1	TRBJ1-6	CSARVGSPLHF	TGCAGTGCTAGGGTCGGGTCACCCCTCCACTTT
TRBD1	.	TRBV7-7	TRBJ2-2	CASSVGQGKTGELFF	TGTGCTAGCAGCGTGGGACAGGGGAAGACCGGGGAGCTGTTTTTT
.	.	TRBV2	TRBJ2-6	CASSSGLEGANVLTF	TGTGCCAGCAGTTCAGGGTTGGAGGGGGCCAACGTCCTGACTTTC
.	.	TRBV5-6	TRBJ2-3	CASSFYWTSTDTQYF	TGTGCCAGCAGCTTCTACTGGACTAGCACAGATACGCAGTATTTT
TRBD2	few	TRBV7-2	TRBJ2-1	CASSTLAGGPYEQFF	TGTGCCAGCAGCACCTTAGCGGGGGGGCCTTATGAGCAGTTCTTC
TRBD1	.	TRBV6-5	TRBJ1-5	CASRAGTGVYQPQHF	TGTGCCAGCAGAGCCGGGACAGGGGTATATCAGCCCCAGCATTTT
.	.	TRBV7-9	TRBJ1-3	CASSLVSGVPGNTIYF	TGTGCCAGCAGCTTAGTGAGTGGGGTGCCTGGAAACACCATATATTTT
TRBD1	.	TRBV6-5	TRBJ2-7	CASRRNTGGTYEQYF	TGTGCCAGCAGGCGGAATACAGGGGGCACCTACGAGCAGTACTTC
.	once	TRBV19	TRBJ1-2	CATRVAATNYGYTF	TGTGCCACCCGAGTGGCGGCAACAAACTATGGCTACACCTTC
.	.	TRBV25-1	TRBJ1-5	CASSYAGPNQPQHF	TGTGCCAGCAGTTATGCAGGCCCTAATCAGCCCCAGCATTTT
TRBD1	.	TRBV9	TRBJ1-4	CASSQRGRGGEKLFF	TGTGCCAGCAGCCAAAGGGGGCGTGGAGGTGAAAAACTGTTTTTT
TRBD1	.	TRBV20-1	TRBJ2-1	CSASKPRDRGWNEQFF	TGCAGTGCTAGTAAGCCCCGGGACAGGGGATGGAATGAGCAGTTCTTC
.	.	TRBV11-3	TRBJ2-7	CASSTGQNYEQYF	TGTGCCAGCAGCACCGGACAGAACTACGAGCAGTACTTC
.	.	TRBV7-9	TRBJ1-1	CASSLAANTEAFF	TGTGCCAGCAGCTTAGCGGCGAACACTGAAGCTTTCTTT
.	.	TRBV11-2	TRBJ2-5	CASSLEWEGQETQYF	TGTGCCAGCAGCTTAGAGTGGGAAGGCCAAGAGACCCAGTACTTC
.	.	TRBV7-8	TRBJ2-1	CASSLLAPQSYNEQFF	TGTGCCAGCAGCTTACTAGCGCCCCAATCCTACAATGAGCAGTTCTTC
TRBD1	.	TRBV28	TRBJ1-1	CAIRQGRHTEAFF	TGTGCCATCCGACAGGGCCGGCACACTGAAGCTTTCTTT
.	.	TRBV21-1	TRBJ1-2	CASSKVRGGRSYGYTF	TGTGCCAGCAGCAAAGTGAGAGGGGGGCGTAGCTATGGCTACACCTTC
TRBD1	.	TRBV28	TRBJ1-6	CASSLSDRVNSPLHF	TGTGCCAGCAGTTTATCGGACAGGGTAAACTCACCCCTCCACTTT
.	.	TRBV12-3/TRBV12-4	TRBJ1-4	CASSLGTQRQLFF	TGTGCCAGCAGTTTAGGTACCCAGAGGCAACTGTTTTTT
.	.	TRBV5-1	TRBJ1-1	CASSLWSGGNTEAFF	TGCGCCAGCAGCTTGTGGTCTGGGGGGAACACTGAAGCTTTCTTT
.	.	TRBV11-2	TRBJ1-2	CASSLGAGHYGYTF	TGTGCCAGCAGCTTAGGAGCAGGGCACTATGGCTACACCTTC
.	.	TRBV6-2/TRBV6-3	TRBJ2-2	CASSPGRSTGELFF	TGTGCCAGCAGCCCCGGACGGAGCACCGGGGAGCTGTTTTTT
.	.	TRBV30	TRBJ1-1	CAYGRTEAFF	TGTGCCTATGGTCGCACTGAAGCTTTCTTT